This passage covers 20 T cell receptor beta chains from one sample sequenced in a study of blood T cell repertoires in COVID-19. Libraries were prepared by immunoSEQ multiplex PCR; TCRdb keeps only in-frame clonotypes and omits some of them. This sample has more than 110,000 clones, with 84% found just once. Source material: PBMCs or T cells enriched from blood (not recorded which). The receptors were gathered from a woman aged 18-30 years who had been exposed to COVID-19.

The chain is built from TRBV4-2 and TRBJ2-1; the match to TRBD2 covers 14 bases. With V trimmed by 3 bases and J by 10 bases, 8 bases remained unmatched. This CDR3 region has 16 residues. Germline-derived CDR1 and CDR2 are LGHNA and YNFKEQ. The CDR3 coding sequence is TGTGCCAGCAGCCACCGACTAGCGGGAGGGCCAAGGGAGCAGTTCTTC. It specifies CASSHRLAGGPREQFF.

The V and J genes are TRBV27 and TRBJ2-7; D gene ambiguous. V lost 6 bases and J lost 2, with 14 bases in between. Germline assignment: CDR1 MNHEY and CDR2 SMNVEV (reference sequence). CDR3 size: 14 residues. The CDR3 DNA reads TGTGCCAGCAGGGCCATGGGCAGGACCTACGAGCAGTACTTC. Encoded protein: CASRAMGRTYEQYF.

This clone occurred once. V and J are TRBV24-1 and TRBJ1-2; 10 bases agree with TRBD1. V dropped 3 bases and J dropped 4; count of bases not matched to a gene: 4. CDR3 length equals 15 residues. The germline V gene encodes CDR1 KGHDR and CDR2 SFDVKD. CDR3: CATSDTGTGVYGYTF. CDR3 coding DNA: TGTGCCACCAGTGATACTGGGACAGGGGTCTATGGCTACACCTTC.

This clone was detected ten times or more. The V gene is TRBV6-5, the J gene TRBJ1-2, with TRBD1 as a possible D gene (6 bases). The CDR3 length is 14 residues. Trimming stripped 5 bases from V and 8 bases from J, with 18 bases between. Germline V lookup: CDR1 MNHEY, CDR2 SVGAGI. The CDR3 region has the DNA TGTGCCAGCAGTCCTTGGACAGACCATCGAGGCTACACCTTC. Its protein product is CASSPWTDHRGYTF.

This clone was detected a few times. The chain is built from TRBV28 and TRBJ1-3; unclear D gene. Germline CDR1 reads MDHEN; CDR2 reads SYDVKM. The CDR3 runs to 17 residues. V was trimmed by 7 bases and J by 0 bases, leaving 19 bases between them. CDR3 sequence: CASTRIRNRYSGNTIYF. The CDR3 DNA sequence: TGTGCCAGCACCCGAATCCGGAACAGATACTCTGGAAACACCATATATTTT.

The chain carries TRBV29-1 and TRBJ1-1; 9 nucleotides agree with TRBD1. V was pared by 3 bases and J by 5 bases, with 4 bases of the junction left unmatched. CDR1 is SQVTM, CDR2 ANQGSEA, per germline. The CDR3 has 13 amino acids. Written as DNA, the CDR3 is TGCAGCGTTGAGGCCGACAGGGGGACTGAAGCTTTCTTT. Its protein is CSVEADRGTEAFF.

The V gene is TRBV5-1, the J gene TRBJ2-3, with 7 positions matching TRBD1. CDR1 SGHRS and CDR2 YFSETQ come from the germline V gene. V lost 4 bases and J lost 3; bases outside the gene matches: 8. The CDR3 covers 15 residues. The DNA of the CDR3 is TGCGCCAGCAGCGAGGGGACAGCACAAACAGATACGCAGTATTTT. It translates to CASSEGTAQTDTQYF.

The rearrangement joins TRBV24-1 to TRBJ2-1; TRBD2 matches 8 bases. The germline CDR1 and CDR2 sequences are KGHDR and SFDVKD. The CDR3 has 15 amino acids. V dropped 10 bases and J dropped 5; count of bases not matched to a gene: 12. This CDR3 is CATGPGTRLNNEQFF. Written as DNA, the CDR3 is TGTGCCACGGGTCCCGGGACTAGACTTAACAATGAGCAGTTCTTC.

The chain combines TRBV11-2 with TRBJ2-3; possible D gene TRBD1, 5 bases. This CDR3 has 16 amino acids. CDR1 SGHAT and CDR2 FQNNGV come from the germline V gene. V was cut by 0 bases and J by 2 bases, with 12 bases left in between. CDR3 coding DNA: TGTGCCAGCAGCTTAGATCAACGGACAACCACAGATACGCAGTATTTT. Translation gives CASSLDQRTTTDTQYF.

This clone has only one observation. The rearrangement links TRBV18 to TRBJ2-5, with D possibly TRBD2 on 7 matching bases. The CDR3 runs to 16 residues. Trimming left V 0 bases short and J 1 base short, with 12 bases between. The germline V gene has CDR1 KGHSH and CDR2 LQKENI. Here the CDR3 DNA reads TGTGCCAGCTCACCACCGAATAGGGGGGGCCAAGAGACCCAGTACTTC. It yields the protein CASSPPNRGGQETQYF. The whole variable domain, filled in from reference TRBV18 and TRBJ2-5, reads NAGVMQNPRHLVRRRGQEARLRCSPMKGHSHVYWYRQLPEEGLKFMVYLQKENIIDESGMPKERFSAEFPKEGPSILRIQQVVRGDSAAYFCASSPPNRGGQETQYFGPGTRLLVL.

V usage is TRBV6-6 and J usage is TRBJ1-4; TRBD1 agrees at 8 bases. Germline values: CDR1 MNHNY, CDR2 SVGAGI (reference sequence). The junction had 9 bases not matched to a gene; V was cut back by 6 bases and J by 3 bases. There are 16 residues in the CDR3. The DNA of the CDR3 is TGTGCCAGCAGGGACGGACAGGGAGGTTCTAATGAAAAACTGTTTTTT. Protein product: CASRDGQGGSNEKLFF.

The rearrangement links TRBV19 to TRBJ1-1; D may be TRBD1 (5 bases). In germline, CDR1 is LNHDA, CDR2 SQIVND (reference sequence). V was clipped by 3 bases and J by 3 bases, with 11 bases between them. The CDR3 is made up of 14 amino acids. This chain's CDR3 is CASSIREVDTEAFF. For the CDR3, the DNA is TGTGCCAGTAGTATCAGGGAGGTGGACACTGAAGCTTTCTTT. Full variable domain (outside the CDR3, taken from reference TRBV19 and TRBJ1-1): DGGITQSPKYLFRKEGQNVTLSCEQNLNHDAMYWYRQDPGQGLRLIYYSQIVNDFQKGDIAEGYSVSREKKESFPLTVTSAQKNPTAFYLCASSIREVDTEAFFGQGTRLTVV.

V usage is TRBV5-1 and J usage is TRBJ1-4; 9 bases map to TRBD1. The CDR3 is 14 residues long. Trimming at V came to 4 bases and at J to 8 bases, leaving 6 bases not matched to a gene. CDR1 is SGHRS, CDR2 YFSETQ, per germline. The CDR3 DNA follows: TGCGCCAGCAGCCCCGGGACAGGGTCGGAAAAACTGTTTTTT. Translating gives CASSPGTGSEKLFF.

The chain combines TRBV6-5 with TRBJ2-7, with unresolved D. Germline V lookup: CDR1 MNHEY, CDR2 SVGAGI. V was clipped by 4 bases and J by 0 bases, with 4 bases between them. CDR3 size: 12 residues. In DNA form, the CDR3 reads TGTGCCAGCAGTTCTACCTCCTACGAGCAGTACTTC. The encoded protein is CASSSTSYEQYF.

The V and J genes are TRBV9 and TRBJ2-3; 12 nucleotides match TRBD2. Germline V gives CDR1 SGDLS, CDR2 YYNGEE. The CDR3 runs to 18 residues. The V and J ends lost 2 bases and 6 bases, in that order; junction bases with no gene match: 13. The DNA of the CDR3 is TGTGCCAGCAGCGTTAAGTGGTCGACTAGCGGGAGTAGTGATACGCAGTATTTT. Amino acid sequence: CASSVKWSTSGSSDTQYF.

The CDR3 region has the DNA TGTGCCAGCAGTGTTTTGGCAGGGAACTATGGCTACACCTTC. Residues: CASSVLAGNYGYTF. V usage is TRBV2 and J usage is TRBJ1-2; tentatively, D is TRBD1 (5 bases). The CDR3 loop spans 14 amino acids. Germline V CDR1 and CDR2: SNHLY, FYNNEI. Trimming left V 4 bases short and J 2 bases short, with 11 bases between.

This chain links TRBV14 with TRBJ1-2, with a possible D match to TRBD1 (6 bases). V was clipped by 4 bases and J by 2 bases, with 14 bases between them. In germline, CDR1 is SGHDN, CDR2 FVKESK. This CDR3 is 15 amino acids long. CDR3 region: CASSPRGRGNYGYTF. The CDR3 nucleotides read TGTGCCAGCAGCCCACGAGGCAGGGGAAACTATGGCTACACCTTC.

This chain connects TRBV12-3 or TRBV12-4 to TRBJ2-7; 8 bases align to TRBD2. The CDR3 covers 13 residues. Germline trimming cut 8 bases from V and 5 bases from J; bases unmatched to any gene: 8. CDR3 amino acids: CASAPLAANEQYF. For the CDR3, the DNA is TGTGCCAGCGCCCCACTAGCGGCCAACGAGCAGTACTTC.

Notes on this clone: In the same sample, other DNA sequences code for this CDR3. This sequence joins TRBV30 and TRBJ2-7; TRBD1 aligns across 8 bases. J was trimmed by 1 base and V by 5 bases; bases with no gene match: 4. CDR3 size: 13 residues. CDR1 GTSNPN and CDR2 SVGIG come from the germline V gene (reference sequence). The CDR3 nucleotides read TGTGCCTGGGGGACAGGTAGTTCCTACGAGCAGTACTTC. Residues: CAWGTGSSYEQYF. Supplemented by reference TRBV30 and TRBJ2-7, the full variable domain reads SQTIHQWPATLVQPVGSPLSLECTVEGTSNPNLYWYRQAAGRGLQLLFYSVGIGQISSEVPQNLSASRPQDRQFILSSKKLLLSDSGFYLCAWGTGSSYEQYFGPGTRLTVT.

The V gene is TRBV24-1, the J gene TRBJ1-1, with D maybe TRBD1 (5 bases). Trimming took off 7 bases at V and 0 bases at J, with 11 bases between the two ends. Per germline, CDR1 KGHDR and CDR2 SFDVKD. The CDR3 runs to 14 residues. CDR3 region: CATSAGGLNTEAFF. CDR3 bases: TGTGCCACCAGCGCGGGGGGTTTGAACACTGAAGCTTTCTTT.